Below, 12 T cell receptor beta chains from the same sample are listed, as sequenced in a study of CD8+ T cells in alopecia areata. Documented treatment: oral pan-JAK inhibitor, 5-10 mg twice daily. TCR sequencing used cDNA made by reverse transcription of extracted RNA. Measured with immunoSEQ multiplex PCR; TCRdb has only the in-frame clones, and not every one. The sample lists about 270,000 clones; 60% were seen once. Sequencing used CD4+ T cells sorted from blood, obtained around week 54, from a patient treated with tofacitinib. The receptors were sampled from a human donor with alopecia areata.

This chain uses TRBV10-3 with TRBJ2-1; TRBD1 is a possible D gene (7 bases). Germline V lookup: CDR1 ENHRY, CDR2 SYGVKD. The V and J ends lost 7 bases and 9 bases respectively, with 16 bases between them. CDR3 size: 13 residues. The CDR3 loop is CAIMEGARTEQFF. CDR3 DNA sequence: TGTGCCATCATGGAGGGGGCTCGTACTGAGCAGTTCTTC.

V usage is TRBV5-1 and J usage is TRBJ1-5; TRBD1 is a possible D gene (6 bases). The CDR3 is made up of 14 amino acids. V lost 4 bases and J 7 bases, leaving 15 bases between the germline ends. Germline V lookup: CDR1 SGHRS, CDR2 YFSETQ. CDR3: CASSLEAGAQPQHF. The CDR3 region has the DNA TGCGCCAGCAGCCTAGAGGCAGGGGCCCAGCCCCAGCATTTT.

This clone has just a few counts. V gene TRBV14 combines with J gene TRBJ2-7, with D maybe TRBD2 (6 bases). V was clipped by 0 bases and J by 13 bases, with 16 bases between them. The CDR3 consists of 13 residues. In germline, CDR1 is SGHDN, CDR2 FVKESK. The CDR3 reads CASSQDLAGLAYF. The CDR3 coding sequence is TGTGCCAGCAGCCAAGATCTGGCGGGATTAGCATACTTC.

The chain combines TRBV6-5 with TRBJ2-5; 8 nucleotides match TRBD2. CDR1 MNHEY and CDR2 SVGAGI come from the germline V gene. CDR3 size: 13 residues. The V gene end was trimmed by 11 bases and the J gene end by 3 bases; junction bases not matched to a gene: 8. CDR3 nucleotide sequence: TGTGCCTCCCTCGCGGGGGGTGAAGAGACCCAGTACTTC. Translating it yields CASLAGGEETQYF.

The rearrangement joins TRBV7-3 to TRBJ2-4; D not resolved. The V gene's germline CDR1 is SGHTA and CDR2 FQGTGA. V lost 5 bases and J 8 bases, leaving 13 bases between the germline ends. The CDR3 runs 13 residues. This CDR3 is CASSTQARDIQYF. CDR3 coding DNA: TGTGCCAGCAGCACCCAAGCGCGTGACATTCAGTACTTC.

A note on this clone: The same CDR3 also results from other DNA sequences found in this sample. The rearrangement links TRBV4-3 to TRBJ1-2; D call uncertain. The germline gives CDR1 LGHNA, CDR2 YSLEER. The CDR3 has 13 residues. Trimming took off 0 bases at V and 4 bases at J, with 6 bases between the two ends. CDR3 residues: CASSQDSSYGYTF. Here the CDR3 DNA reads TGCGCCAGCAGCCAAGATAGTAGCTATGGCTACACCTTC.

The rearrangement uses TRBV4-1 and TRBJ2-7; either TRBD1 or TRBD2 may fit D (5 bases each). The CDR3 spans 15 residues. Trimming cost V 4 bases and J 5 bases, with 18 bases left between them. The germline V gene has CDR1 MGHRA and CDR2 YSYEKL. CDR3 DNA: TGCGCCAGCAGCCTCCGGGACGGCGGACCAGACGAGCAGTACTTC. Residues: CASSLRDGGPDEQYF.

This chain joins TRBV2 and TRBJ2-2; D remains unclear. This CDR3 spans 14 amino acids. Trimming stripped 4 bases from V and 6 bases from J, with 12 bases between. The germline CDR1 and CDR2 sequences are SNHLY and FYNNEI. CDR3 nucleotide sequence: TGTGCCAGCAGTGTTTTGGGGTACGCCGGGGAGCTGTTTTTT. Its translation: CASSVLGYAGELFF.

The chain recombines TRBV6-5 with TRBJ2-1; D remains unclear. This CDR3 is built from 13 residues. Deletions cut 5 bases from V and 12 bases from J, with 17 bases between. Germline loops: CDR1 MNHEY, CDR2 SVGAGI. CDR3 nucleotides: TGTGCCAGCAGTGCGCCCGGCAGCTCGGGGCAGTTCTTC. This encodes CASSAPGSSGQFF.

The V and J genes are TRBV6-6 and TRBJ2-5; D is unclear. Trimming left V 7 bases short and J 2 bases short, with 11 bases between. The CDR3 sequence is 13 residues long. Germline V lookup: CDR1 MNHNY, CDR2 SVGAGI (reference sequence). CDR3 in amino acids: CASNPRPQETQYF. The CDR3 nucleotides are TGTGCCAGCAACCCCCGGCCACAAGAGACCCAGTACTTC.

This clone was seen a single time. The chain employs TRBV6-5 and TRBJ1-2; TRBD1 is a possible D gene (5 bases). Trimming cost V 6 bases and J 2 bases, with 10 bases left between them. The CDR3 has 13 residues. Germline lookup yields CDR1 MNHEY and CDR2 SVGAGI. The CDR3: CASSFRENYGYTF. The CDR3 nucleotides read TGTGCCAGCAGCTTCAGGGAGAACTATGGCTACACCTTC.

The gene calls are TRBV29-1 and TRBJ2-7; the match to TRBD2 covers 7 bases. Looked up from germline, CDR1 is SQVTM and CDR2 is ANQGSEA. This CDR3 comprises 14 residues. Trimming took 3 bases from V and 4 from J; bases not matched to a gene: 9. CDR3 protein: CSVDGLAGEYEQYF. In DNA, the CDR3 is TGCAGCGTTGACGGACTCGCGGGGGAATACGAGCAGTACTTC.